The T cell receptor beta chain described here comes from a study of human T cells and chemical hapten exposure. Each CDR3 protein is one row after TCRdb ran MiXCR on the RACE reads. Here the sample spans 100,000 to 150,000 distinct CDR3 sequences, roughly 9% being singletons. This clonotype appeared many times. Time point of the sample: healthy volunteer bleed at 2 weeks. The authors extracted total RNA from unfractionated whole blood. V lost 1 base and J lost 0, with 11 bases in between. CDR3 length: 15 amino acids. Germline V gene sequence: CDR1 SGHDT, CDR2 YYEEEE. V gene TRBV5-6 combines with J gene TRBJ2-7; D unresolved. The receptor was isolated from a male donor in good health. Some clones in this sample may be carry-over from other donors' samples. Sequencing was done on a sample of whole blood. The CDR3: CASSLSAEISYEQYF. In nucleotides, the CDR3 is TGTGCCAGCAGCTTGAGTGCGGAAATCTCCTACGAGCAGTACTTC.